The clone carrying this T cell receptor beta chain has ten or more counts. Its antigen is currently unknown. The data were taken from a study of metastatic and nonmetastatic thyroid tumors. Study-level information: Repertoires were compared across blood and tumor or nodule tissue from malignant and benign thyroid patients. Study-wide results and limits: Significantly greater TCR beta diversity was reportedly found in malignant thyroid tumors than in benign nodules (in blood and tumor).

Germline CDR1 and CDR2: MDHEN and SYDVKM. Trimming took off 1 base at V and 6 bases at J, with 4 bases between the two ends. This CDR3 spans 12 amino acids. Each patient went into thyroid surgery without having received any treatment. TCRdb reprocessed the PCR reads via MiXCR. Of some 28,000 clones in the sample, 16% were seen once. This sequence originates from a female donor with papillary thyroid cancer or a benign thyroid nodule (not recorded which). Some clones in this sample may be carry-over from other donors' samples. Sample: blood. The chain combines TRBV28 with TRBJ2-1; D not resolved. The CDR3 DNA reads as TGTGCCAGCAGTTTATCGGCCAATGAGCAGTTCTTC. Protein: CASSLSANEQFF. Using reference TRBV28 and TRBJ2-1 for the parts outside the CDR3, the full variable domain is DVKVTQSSRYLVKRTGEKVFLECVQDMDHENMFWYRQDPGLGLRLIYFSYDVKMKEKGDIPEGYSVSREKKERFSLILESASTNQTSMYLCASSLSANEQFFGPGTRLTVL.